A single TCR beta chain is shown here with its context. What it binds is not known. CDR1 and CDR2 from the germline V gene are MNHEY and SVGAGI. There are 11 residues in the CDR3. TCRdb processed the 5' RACE reads again and assigns one entry to each CDR3 protein, with no DNA. Its clone listing holds 450,000 to 600,000 distinct CDR3 sequences. The sample is drawn from a study of T cells expressing NK-cell markers. Regarding the study as a whole: In four donors, these clonotypes also led the CD3+CD56-NKG2C+ fraction. CD8+ T cells in 5 or 6 donors included dominant NKG2C+ clonotypes at roughly 1.0-8%.

V is TRBV6-5 and J is TRBJ1-2; TCRdb lists TRBD1, though no DNA is available to test this call. This receptor was taken from a man aged 18 to 30 in good health. The sequenced sample was blood T cells: a sorted CD56 or NKG2C T cell subset, CD4+ or CD8+ T cells, or bulk PBMC T cells (not recorded which). The CDR3 is CASSYPGAITF.